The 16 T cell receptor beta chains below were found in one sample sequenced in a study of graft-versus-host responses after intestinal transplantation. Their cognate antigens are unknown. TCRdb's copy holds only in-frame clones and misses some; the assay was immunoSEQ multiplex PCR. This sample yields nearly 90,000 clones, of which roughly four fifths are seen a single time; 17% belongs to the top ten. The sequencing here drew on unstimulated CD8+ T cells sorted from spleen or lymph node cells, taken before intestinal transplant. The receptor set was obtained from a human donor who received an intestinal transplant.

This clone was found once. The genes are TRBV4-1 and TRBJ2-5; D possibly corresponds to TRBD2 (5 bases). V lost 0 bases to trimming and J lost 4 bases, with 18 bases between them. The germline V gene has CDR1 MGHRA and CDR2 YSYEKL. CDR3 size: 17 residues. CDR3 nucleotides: TGCGCCAGCAGCCAAGATCGGCCGGCGAGGGTCCGAGAGACCCAGTACTTC. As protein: CASSQDRPARVRETQYF.

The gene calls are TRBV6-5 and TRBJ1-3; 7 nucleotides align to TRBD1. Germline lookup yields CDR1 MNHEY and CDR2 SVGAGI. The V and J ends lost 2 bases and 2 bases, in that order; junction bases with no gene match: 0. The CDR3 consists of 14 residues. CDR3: CASSYGTAGNTIYF. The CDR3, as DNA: TGTGCCAGCAGTTACGGGACAGCTGGAAACACCATATATTTT.

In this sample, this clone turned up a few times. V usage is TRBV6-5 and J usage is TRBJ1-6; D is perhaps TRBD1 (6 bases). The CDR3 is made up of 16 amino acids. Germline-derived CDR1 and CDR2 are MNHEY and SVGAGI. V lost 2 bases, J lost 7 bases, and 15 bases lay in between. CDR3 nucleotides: TGTGCCAGCAGTTACGCACCGCAGGGGCTCAATTCACCCCTCCACTTT. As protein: CASSYAPQGLNSPLHF.

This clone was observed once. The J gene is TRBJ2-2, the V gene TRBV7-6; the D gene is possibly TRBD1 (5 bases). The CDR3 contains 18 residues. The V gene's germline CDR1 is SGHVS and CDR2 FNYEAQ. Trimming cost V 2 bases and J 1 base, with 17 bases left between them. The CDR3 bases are TGTGCCAGCAGCTTATACATGGGGCAGGGCGGGAACACCGGGGAGCTGTTTTTT. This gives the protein CASSLYMGQGGNTGELFF.

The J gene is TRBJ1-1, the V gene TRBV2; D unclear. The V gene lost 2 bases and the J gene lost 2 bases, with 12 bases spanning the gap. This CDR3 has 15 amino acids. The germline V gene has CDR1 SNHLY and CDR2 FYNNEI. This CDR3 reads CASSEFGVINTEAFF. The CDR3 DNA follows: TGTGCCAGCAGTGAATTCGGGGTAATCAACACTGAAGCTTTCTTT.

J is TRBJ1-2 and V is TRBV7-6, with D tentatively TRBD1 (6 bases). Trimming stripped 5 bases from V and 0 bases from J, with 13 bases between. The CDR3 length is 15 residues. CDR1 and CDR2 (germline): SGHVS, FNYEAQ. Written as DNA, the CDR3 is TGTGCCAGCAGCCCAAGGGGGGGGACTAACTATGGCTACACCTTC. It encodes CASSPRGGTNYGYTF.

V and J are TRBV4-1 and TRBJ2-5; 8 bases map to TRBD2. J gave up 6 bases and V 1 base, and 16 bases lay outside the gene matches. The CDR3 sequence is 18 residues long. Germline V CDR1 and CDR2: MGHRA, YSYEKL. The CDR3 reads CASSQVRGGLSVAQTQYF. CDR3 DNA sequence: TGCGCCAGCAGCCAAGTTCGGGGGGGGCTGTCTGTGGCCCAGACCCAGTACTTC.

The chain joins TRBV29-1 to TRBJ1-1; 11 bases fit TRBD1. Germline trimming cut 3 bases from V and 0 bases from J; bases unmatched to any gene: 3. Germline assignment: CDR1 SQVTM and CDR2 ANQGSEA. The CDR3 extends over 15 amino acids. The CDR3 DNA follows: TGCAGCGTTGACGGGACAGGGGGGTTGAACACTGAAGCTTTCTTT. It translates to CSVDGTGGLNTEAFF.

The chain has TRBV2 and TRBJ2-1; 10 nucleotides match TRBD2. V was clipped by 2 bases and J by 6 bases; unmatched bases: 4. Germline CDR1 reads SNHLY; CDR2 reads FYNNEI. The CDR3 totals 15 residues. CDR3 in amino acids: CASSEWVAGGNEQFF. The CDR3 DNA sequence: TGTGCCAGCAGTGAATGGGTAGCGGGGGGCAATGAGCAGTTCTTC.

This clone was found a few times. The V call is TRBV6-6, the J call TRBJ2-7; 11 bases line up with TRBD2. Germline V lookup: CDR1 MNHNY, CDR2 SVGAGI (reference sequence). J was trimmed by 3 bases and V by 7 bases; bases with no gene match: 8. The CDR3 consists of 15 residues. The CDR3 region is CASTLGTSGYYEQYF. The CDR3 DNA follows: TGTGCCAGCACCCTCGGGACTAGCGGTTACTACGAGCAGTACTTC.

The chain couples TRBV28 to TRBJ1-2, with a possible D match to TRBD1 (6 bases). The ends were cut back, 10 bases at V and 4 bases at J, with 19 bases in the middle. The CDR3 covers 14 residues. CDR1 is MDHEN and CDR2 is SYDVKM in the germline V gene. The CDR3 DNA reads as TGTGCCACCACCTCTCTTGACAGGTCCTATGGCTACACCTTC. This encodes CATTSLDRSYGYTF.

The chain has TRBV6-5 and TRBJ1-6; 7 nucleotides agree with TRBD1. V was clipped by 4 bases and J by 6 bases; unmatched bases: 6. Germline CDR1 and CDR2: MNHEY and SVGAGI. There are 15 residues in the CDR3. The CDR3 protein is CASSSGQAFNSPLHF. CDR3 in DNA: TGTGCCAGCAGTTCCGGACAGGCTTTTAATTCACCCCTCCACTTT.

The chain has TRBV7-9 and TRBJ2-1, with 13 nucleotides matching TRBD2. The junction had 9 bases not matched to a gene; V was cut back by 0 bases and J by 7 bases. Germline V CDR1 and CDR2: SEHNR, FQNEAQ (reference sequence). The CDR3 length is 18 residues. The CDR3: CASSLAMGLAGRYNEQFF. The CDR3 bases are TGTGCCAGCAGCTTAGCGATGGGACTAGCGGGACGGTATAATGAGCAGTTCTTC.

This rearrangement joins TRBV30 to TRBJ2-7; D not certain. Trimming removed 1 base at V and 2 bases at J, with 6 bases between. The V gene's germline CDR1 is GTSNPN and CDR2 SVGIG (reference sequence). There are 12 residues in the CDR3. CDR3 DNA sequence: TGTGCCTGGAGTGCAGTGGCCTACGAGCAGTACTTC. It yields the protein CAWSAVAYEQYF.

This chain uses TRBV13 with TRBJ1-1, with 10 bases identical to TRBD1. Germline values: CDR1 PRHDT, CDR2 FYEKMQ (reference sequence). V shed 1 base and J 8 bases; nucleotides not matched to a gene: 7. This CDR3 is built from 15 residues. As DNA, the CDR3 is TGTGCCAGCAGCTTAGCCGGGACAGGGGCCGGGGAAGCTTTCTTT. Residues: CASSLAGTGAGEAFF. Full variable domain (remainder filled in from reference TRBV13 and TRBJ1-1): AAGVIQSPRHLIKEKRETATLKCYPIPRHDTVYWYQQGPGQDPQFLISFYEKMQSDKGSIPDRFSAQQFSDYHSELNMSSLELGDSALYFCASSLAGTGAGEAFFGQGTRLTVV.

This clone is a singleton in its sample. The CDR3: CASSYTGAGANVLTF. The CDR3 coding sequence is TGTGCCAGCAGCTATACAGGGGCTGGGGCCAACGTCCTGACTTTC. V usage is TRBV5-4 and J usage is TRBJ2-6; 7 bases are shared with TRBD1. The CDR3 length is 15 residues. Trimming removed 3 bases from V and 2 bases from J; junction bases left unmatched: 2. Germline V CDR1 and CDR2: SGHNT, YYREEE (reference sequence). Variable domain in full (rest from reference TRBV5-4 and TRBJ2-6): ETGVTQSPTHLIKTRGQQVTLRCSSQSGHNTVSWYQQALGQGPQFIFQYYREEENGRGNFPPRFSGLQFPNYSSELNVNALELDDSALYLCASSYTGAGANVLTFGAGSRLTVL.